Listed below are T cell receptor beta chains from one sample, sequenced in a study of T cell repertoires in cytomegalovirus infection. TCRdb ran MiXCR on the reads and lists one entry per CDR3 protein. Of 600,000 to 700,000 distinct CDR3 sequences in the sample, around 30% were seen once. The antigens these receptors bind are not known. Sequencing was performed on cultured PBMCs, taken from culture after CMV antigen stimulation. These receptors all stem from a human donor in good health (CMV status not recorded). Some clones in this sample may be carry-over from other donors' samples. Each CDR3 is given with its conserved first and last residue. Each record gives: clone size, J gene, V gene, CDR3 protein. Clone size, where shown, is once, few, many, or a class for clones that have expanded.

.	TRBJ2-3	TRBV20-1	CSARVADATDTQYF
.	TRBJ1-5	TRBV4-1	CASSQGTGNSPNQPQHF
.	TRBJ2-3	TRBV19	CASETSGYPDTQYF
many	TRBJ2-5	TRBV7-2	CASSSGLAGEGETQYF
.	TRBJ2-7	TRBV5-1	CASSGSDVGLAPYEQYF
.	TRBJ2-7	TRBV24-1	CATSDPSEGSYEQYF
.	TRBJ2-7	TRBV7-6	CASSLSGTGNYEQYF
few	TRBJ2-1	TRBV6-1	CASATGGYNEQFF
few	TRBJ2-2	TRBV5-4	CASSLAGRSTGELFF
.	TRBJ2-5	TRBV10-3	CAISEGLAGGPGETQYF
many	TRBJ2-1	TRBV7-2	CASRAGLAGLSYNEQFF
.	TRBJ2-7	TRBV2	CASSEWTDQTYEQYF